This is a list of T cell receptor beta chains from one sample in a study of blood T cell repertoires in COVID-19. Only in-frame clones appear in the TCRdb table, and some are missing; sequencing was by immunoSEQ multiplex PCR. Of around 250,000 clones listed, about four fifths are singletons. What was sequenced was peripheral blood. The receptors were gathered from a man aged 35-49 years with active or convalescent COVID-19. Each CDR3 is given with its conserved first and last residue. A D gene is named only where the DNA matches it firmly. Only part of the rows carry a size: once, few, many, or a class if the clone is expanded.

j_call | d_call | v_call | clone_size | cdr3_aa | cdr3_nt
TRBJ1-4 | TRBD1 | TRBV12-3/TRBV12-4 | NA | CASGYRGGQKLFF | TGTGCCAGCGGATACAGGGGGGGACAAAAACTGTTTTTT
TRBJ2-1 | NA | TRBV30 | NA | CAWSMGGREQFF | TGTGCCTGGAGTATGGGGGGAAGAGAGCAGTTCTTC
TRBJ1-6 | NA | TRBV30 | few | CAWGLRGGLSSPLHF | TGTGCCTGGGGTCTTCGAGGGGGATTGAGTTCACCCCTCCACTTT
TRBJ1-4 | NA | TRBV15 | NA | CATSRGPLYEKLFF | TGTGCCACCAGCAGGGGGCCCTTATACGAAAAACTGTTTTTT
TRBJ1-4 | TRBD1 | TRBV30 | NA | CAWSTPGQESWGRAGKLFF | TGTGCCTGGAGTACTCCCGGACAGGAGTCTTGGGGACGGGCCGGAAAACTGTTTTTT
TRBJ1-2 | TRBD1 | TRBV10-3 | NA | CAIGGQGAYGYTF | TGTGCCATCGGCGGACAGGGTGCCTATGGCTACACCTTC
TRBJ1-1 | NA | TRBV7-3 | NA | CASSLNLDTEAFF | TGTGCCAGCAGCTTAAATTTAGACACTGAAGCTTTCTTT
TRBJ2-1 | TRBD2 | TRBV9 | NA | CASSVDGTSVGEQFF | TGTGCCAGCAGCGTAGATGGGACTAGCGTTGGTGAGCAGTTCTTC
TRBJ2-6 | NA | TRBV6-5 | NA | CASSSTGTGANVLTF | TGTGCCAGCAGTTCAACGGGTACTGGGGCCAACGTCCTGACTTTC
TRBJ1-5 | TRBD1 | TRBV28 | NA | CASSFFYTPDRAMNQPQHF | TGTGCCAGCAGTTTCTTTTATACCCCGGACAGGGCAATGAATCAGCCCCAGCATTTT
TRBJ2-2 | NA | TRBV18 | NA | CASSPPGGTANTGELFF | TGTGCCAGCTCACCACCGGGCGGGACTGCGAATACCGGGGAGCTGTTTTTT
TRBJ2-3 | TRBD2 | TRBV15 | NA | CATSREGGGSGSSYTQYF | TGTGCCACCAGCAGAGAAGGGGGGGGTAGCGGGAGCTCATATACGCAGTATTTT
TRBJ1-6 | NA | TRBV27 | few | CASSLEGSSYNSPLHF | TGTGCCAGCAGCCTGGAGGGGAGCTCCTATAATTCACCCCTCCACTTT
TRBJ1-1 | NA | TRBV6-2/TRBV6-3 | NA | CASSPLEGALNTEAFF | TGTGCCAGCAGTCCCCTTGAAGGGGCTCTGAACACTGAAGCTTTCTTT
TRBJ1-2 | NA | TRBV10-3 | NA | CAISESTWVSGYTF | TGTGCCATCAGTGAGTCGACTTGGGTTTCTGGCTACACCTTC
TRBJ1-1 | TRBD1 | TRBV11-2 | NA | CASSTDRGATEAFF | TGTGCCAGCAGCACTGACAGGGGGGCCACTGAAGCTTTCTTT
TRBJ1-1 | NA | TRBV7-9 | NA | CASRGEGMRTEAFF | TGTGCCAGCCGGGGGGAGGGTATGAGAACTGAAGCTTTCTTT
TRBJ1-4 | TRBD1 | TRBV19 | NA | CASAQGSNEKLFF | TGTGCCAGTGCACAGGGGTCTAATGAAAAACTGTTTTTT
TRBJ1-3 | NA | TRBV18 | once | CASSPPRAASSGNTIYF | TGTGCCAGCTCACCACCGAGGGCGGCTAGCTCTGGAAACACCATATATTTT
TRBJ2-7 | TRBD1 | TRBV6-4 | NA | CASSDRTGREQYF | TGTGCCAGCAGTGATCGGACAGGGAGAGAGCAGTACTTC
TRBJ2-1 | TRBD1 | TRBV6-5 | NA | CASSYLRQGAYNEQFF | TGTGCCAGCAGTTACCTGAGACAGGGGGCTTACAATGAGCAGTTCTTC
TRBJ1-5 | TRBD1 | TRBV30 | NA | CAWSRAGGTDQPQHF | TGTGCCTGGAGTCGCGCAGGGGGAACGGATCAGCCCCAGCATTTT
TRBJ1-2 | NA | TRBV9 | few | CASSVVQGGYTF | TGTGCCAGCAGCGTAGTGCAGGGCGGCTACACCTTC
TRBJ2-1 | TRBD1 | TRBV30 | NA | CAWREPGQGVNEQFF | TGTGCCTGGAGGGAACCGGGACAGGGGGTAAATGAGCAGTTCTTC
TRBJ2-4 | TRBD2 | TRBV28 | NA | CASSSPKAGVRNIQYF | TGTGCCAGCAGTTCCCCGAAGGCGGGGGTAAGAAACATTCAGTACTTC
TRBJ2-3 | NA | TRBV5-1 | NA | CASSLSEPQDTQYF | TGCGCCAGCAGCTTGAGCGAACCCCAGGATACGCAGTATTTT
TRBJ2-3 | TRBD2 | TRBV30 | NA | CAWSVFSGRAFSSTDTQYF | TGTGCCTGGAGTGTATTTAGCGGGAGGGCCTTCTCGAGCACAGATACGCAGTATTTT
TRBJ1-1 | NA | TRBV14 | NA | CASSHVGQNTEAFF | TGTGCCAGCAGCCACGTTGGGCAGAACACTGAAGCTTTCTTT
TRBJ1-6 | TRBD1 | TRBV5-5 | NA | CASSFGTGVKNSPLHF | TGTGCCAGCAGCTTCGGGACAGGGGTAAAGAATTCACCCCTCCACTTT
TRBJ1-5 | NA | TRBV6-6 | NA | CASSYSEQNQPQHF | TGTGCCAGCAGTTACTCGGAACAGAATCAGCCCCAGCATTTT
TRBJ1-6 | NA | TRBV7-2 | NA | CASSLEGSTDYNSPLHF | TGTGCCAGCAGCTTAGAGGGCTCGACAGACTATAATTCACCCCTCCACTTT
TRBJ1-1 | NA | TRBV6-5 | NA | CASSYSGTLNTEAFF | TGTGCCAGCAGTTACTCCGGGACATTGAACACTGAAGCTTTCTTT
TRBJ1-1 | NA | TRBV4-3 | NA | CASSPQGRNTEAFF | TGCGCCAGCAGCCCACAGGGTAGGAACACTGAAGCTTTCTTT
TRBJ1-2 | NA | TRBV28 | NA | CASSLGSLYGYTF | TGTGCCAGCAGCTTGGGCAGCCTCTATGGCTACACCTTC
TRBJ2-7 | NA | TRBV4-2 | NA | CASSQTSGTYEQYF | TGTGCCAGCAGCCAGACCTCCGGGACCTACGAGCAGTACTTC
TRBJ1-5 | NA | TRBV6-5 | NA | CASSYLANQPQHF | TGTGCCAGCAGTTACTTAGCTAATCAGCCCCAGCATTTT
TRBJ2-1 | TRBD1 | TRBV4-1 | NA | CASSQDRDSSSYNEQFF | TGCGCCAGCAGCCAAGATCGGGACAGTAGCTCCTACAATGAGCAGTTCTTC
TRBJ2-3 | NA | TRBV6-2/TRBV6-3 | NA | CASSYPLRGTDTQYF | TGTGCCAGCAGTTACCCCCTGCGGGGCACAGATACGCAGTATTTT
TRBJ1-2 | TRBD1 | TRBV10-3 | NA | CAISGTGQGYGYTF | TGTGCCATCAGCGGCACGGGACAGGGCTATGGCTACACCTTC
TRBJ2-2 | NA | TRBV7-3 | NA | CASSQIVGGLGYTGELFF | TGTGCCAGCAGCCAAATCGTGGGCGGACTGGGCTACACCGGGGAGCTGTTTTTT